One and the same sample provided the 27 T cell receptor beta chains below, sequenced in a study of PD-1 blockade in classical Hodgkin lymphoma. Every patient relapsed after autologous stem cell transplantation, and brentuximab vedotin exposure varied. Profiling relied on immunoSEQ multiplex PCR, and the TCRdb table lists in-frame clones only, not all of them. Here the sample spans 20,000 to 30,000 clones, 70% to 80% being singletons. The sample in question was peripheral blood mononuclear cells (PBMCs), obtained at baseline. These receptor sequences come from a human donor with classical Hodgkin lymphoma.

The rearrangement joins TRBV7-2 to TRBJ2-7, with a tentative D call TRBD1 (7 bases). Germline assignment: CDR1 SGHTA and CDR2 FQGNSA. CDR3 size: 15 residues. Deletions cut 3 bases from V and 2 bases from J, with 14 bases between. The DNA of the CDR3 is TGTGCCAGCAGCTTGGGGGGACAGCCAACCTACGAGCAGTACTTC. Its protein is CASSLGGQPTYEQYF.

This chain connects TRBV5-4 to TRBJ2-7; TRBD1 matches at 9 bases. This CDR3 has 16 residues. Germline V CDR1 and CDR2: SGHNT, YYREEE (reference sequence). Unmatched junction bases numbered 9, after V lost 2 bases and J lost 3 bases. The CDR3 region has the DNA TGTGCCAGCAGCTTACCGGGACAGGGTGGAAACTACGAGCAGTACTTC. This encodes CASSLPGQGGNYEQYF.

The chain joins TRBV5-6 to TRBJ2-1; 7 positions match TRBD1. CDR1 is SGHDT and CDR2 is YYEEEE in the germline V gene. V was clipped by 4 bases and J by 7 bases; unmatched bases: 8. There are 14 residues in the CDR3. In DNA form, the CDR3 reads TGTGCCAGCAGCCAAGGACAGGCCTTTAATGAGCAGTTCTTC. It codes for CASSQGQAFNEQFF.

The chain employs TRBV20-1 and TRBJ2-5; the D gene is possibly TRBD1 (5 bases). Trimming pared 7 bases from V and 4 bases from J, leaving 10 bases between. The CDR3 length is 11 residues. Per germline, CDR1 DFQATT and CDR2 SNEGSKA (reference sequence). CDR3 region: CSGRDRETQYF. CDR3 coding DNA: TGCAGTGGCAGGGATCGAGAGACCCAGTACTTC.

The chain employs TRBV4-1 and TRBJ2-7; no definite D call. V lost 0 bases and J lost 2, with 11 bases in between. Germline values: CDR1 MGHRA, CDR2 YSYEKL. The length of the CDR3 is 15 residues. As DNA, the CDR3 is TGCGCCAGCAGCCAAGAGGATGCTGGGACCTACGAGCAGTACTTC. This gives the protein CASSQEDAGTYEQYF.

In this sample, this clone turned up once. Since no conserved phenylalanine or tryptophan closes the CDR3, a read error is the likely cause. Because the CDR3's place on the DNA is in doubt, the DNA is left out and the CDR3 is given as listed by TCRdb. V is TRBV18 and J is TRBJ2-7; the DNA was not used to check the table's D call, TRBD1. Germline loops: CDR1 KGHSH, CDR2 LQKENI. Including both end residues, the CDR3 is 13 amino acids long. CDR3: CASSPHADGQPLL.

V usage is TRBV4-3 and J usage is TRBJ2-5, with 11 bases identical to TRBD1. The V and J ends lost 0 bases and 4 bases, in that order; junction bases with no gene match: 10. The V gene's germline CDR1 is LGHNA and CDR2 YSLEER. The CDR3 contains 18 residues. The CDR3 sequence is CASSQEGGGGTGGETQYF. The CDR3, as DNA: TGCGCCAGCAGCCAAGAGGGTGGGGGCGGGACAGGGGGAGAGACCCAGTACTTC.

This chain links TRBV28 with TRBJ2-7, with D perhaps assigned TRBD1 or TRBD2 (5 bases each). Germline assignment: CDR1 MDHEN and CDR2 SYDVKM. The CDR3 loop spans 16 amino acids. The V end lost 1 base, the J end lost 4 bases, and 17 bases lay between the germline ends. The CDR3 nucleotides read TGTGCCAGCAGTTTATTGACTGGGCCTGGGGGTTACGAGCAGTACTTC. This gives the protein CASSLLTGPGGYEQYF.

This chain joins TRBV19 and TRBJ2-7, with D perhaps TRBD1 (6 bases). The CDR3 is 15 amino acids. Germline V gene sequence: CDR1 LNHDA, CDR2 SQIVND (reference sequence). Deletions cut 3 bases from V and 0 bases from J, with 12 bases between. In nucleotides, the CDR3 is TGTGCCAGTAGTATCAAACAGGGATTCTCCTACGAGCAGTACTTC. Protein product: CASSIKQGFSYEQYF.

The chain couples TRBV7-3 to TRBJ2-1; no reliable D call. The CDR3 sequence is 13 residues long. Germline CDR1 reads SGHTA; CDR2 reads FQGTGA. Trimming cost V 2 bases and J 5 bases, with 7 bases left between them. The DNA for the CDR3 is TGTGCCAGCAGCTTAGGACGGGACAATGAGCAGTTCTTC. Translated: CASSLGRDNEQFF.

The CDR3: CASSTRLGTVQFGEQFF. CDR3 bases: TGTGCCAGCAGCACCCGGTTGGGGACGGTCCAATTCGGTGAGCAGTTCTTC. This chain links TRBV27 with TRBJ2-1; the D call may be TRBD1 or TRBD2 (5 bases each). V was pared by 6 bases and J by 9 bases, with 27 bases between. Germline V lookup: CDR1 MNHEY, CDR2 SMNVEV (reference sequence). The CDR3 has 17 amino acids.

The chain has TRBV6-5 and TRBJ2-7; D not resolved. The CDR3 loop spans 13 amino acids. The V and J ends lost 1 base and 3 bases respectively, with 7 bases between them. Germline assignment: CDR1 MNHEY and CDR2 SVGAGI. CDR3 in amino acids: CASSYYTLYEQYF. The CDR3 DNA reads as TGTGCCAGCAGTTACTATACACTCTACGAGCAGTACTTC.

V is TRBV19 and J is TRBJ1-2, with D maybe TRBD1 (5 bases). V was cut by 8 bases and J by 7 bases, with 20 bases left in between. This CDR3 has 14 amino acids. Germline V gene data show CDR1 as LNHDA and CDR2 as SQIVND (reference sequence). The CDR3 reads CASYDSLWRSGYTF. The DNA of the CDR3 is TGTGCCAGTTACGACAGCCTGTGGAGAAGTGGCTACACCTTC.

The CDR3 region is CATFEAPNEQFF. For the CDR3, the DNA is TGTGCCACCTTCGAAGCGCCCAATGAGCAGTTCTTC. J is TRBJ2-1 and V is TRBV6-1; D gene ambiguous. CDR1 and CDR2 from the germline V gene are MNHNS and SASEGT. The CDR3 extends over 12 amino acids. With 10 bases removed from V and 6 bases from J, the gap between germline ends came to 13 bases.

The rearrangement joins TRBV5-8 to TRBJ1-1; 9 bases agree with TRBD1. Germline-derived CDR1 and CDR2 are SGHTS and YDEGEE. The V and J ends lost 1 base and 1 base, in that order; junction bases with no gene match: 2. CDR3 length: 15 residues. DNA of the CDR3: TGTGCCAGCAGCTTGTTACAGGGGGCGAACACTGAAGCTTTCTTT. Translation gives CASSLLQGANTEAFF.

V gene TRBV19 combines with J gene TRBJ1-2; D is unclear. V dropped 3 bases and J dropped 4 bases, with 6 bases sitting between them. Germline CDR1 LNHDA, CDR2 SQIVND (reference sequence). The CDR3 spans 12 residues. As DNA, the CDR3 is TGTGCCAGTAGTATTTCCGTCTATGGCTACACCTTC. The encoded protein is CASSISVYGYTF. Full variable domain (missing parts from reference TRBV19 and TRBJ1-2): DGGITQSPKYLFRKEGQNVTLSCEQNLNHDAMYWYRQDPGQGLRLIYYSQIVNDFQKGDIAEGYSVSREKKESFPLTVTSAQKNPTAFYLCASSISVYGYTFGSGTRLTVV.

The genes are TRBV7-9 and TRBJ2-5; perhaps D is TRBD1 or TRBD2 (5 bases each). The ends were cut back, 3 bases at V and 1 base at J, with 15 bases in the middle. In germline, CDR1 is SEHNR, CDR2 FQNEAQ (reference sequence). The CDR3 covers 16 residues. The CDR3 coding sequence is TGTGCCAGCAGCTTCGAGGGGCGAGGTATCCAAGAGACCCAGTACTTC. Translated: CASSFEGRGIQETQYF.

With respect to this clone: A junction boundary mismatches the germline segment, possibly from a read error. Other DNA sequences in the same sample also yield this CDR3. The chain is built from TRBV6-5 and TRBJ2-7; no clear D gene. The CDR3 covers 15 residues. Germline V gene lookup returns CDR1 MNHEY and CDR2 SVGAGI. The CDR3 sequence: CASSLLGSDLYEQYF. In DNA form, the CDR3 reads TGTGCTAGCAGTCTCCTCGGGTCGGATCTCTACGAGCAGTACTTC.

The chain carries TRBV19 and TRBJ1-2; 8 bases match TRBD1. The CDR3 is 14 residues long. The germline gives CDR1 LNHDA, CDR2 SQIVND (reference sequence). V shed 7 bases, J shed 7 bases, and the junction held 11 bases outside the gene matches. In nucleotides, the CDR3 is TGTGCCAGTACCCAAGGGACAGGCTTTGGTGGCTACACCTTC. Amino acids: CASTQGTGFGGYTF.

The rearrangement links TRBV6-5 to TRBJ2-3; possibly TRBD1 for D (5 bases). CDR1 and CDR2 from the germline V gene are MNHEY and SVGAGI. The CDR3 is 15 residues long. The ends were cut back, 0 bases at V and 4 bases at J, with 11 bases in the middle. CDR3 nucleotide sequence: TGTGCCAGCAGTTACTCGGGGCAGGCATCAGATACGCAGTATTTT. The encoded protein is CASSYSGQASDTQYF.

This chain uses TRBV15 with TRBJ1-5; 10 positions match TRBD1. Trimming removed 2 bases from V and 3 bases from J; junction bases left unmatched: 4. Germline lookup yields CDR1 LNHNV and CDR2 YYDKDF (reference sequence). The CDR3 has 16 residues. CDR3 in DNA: TGTGCCACCAGCAGAAAGGACAGGGGGTTCAATCAGCCCCAGCATTTT. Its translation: CATSRKDRGFNQPQHF.

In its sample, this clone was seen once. For the CDR3, the DNA is TGTGCCAGCAGCGGGGGGACAGGGGTGGGCCAAGAGACCCAGTACTTC. Amino acid sequence: CASSGGTGVGQETQYF. The V gene is TRBV5-8, the J gene TRBJ2-5; 10 bases map to TRBD1. From germline, CDR1 is SGHTS and CDR2 YDEGEE. This CDR3 region has 16 residues. V gave up 4 bases and J gave up 1 base; unmatched junction bases: 7.

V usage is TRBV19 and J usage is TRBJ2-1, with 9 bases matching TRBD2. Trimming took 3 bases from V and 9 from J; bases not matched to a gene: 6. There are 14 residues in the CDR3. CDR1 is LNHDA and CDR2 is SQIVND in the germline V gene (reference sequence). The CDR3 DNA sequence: TGTGCCAGTAGTATCGGGCTAGCGGGGTTTGAGCAGTTCTTC. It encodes CASSIGLAGFEQFF.

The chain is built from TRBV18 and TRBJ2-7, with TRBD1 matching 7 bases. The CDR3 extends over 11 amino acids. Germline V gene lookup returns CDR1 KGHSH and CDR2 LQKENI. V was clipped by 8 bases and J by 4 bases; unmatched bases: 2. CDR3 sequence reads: CASRQGYEQYF. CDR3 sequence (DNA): TGTGCCAGCCGACAGGGTTACGAGCAGTACTTC.

The CDR3 DNA sequence: TGCAGTGGAGGAAATAATGAAAAACTGTTTTTT. This sequence encodes CSGGNNEKLFF. This chain connects TRBV20-1 to TRBJ1-4; D is unclear. V dropped 7 bases and J dropped 4 bases, with 7 bases sitting between them. CDR1 and CDR2 from the germline V gene are DFQATT and SNEGSKA (reference sequence). This CDR3 has 11 residues.

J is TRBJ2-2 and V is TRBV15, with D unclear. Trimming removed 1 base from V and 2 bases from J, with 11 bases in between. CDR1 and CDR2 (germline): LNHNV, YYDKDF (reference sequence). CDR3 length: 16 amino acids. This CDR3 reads CATSRVKGINTGELFF. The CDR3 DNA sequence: TGTGCCACCAGCAGAGTGAAGGGTATAAACACCGGGGAGCTGTTTTTT. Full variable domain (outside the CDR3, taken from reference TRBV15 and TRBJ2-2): DAMVIQNPRYQVTQFGKPVTLSCSQTLNHNVMYWYQQKSSQAPKLLFHYYDKDFNNEADTPDNFQSRRPNTSFCFLDIRSPGLGDTAMYLCATSRVKGINTGELFFGEGSRLTVL.

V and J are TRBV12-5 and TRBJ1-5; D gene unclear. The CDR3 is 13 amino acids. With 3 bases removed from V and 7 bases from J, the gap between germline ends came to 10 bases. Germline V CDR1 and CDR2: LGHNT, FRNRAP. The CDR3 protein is CASGLRDGQPQHF. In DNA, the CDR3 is TGTGCTAGTGGTTTAAGGGATGGGCAGCCCCAGCATTTT.